The 10 T cell receptor beta chains listed next were all sequenced from one sample in a study of identical twins. TCRdb redid the calling of the 5' RACE reads with MiXCR, one entry per CDR3 protein. This table holds under 1 million distinct CDR3 sequences, around 12% found once. These data were likewise used in another study, on yellow fever vaccine responses in identical twins.

The sequenced sample consisted of PBMCs. Every receptor here comes from a woman aged 18-29 years in good health.

Written as DNA, the CDR3 is TGTGCCAGCAGTGAAGCGCTATACGAGCAGTACTTC. It specifies CASSEALYEQYF. The V call is TRBV2, the J call TRBJ2-7; D remains ambiguous. The V end was cut by 0 bases, the J end by 4 bases, with 4 bases between. Germline lookup yields CDR1 SNHLY and CDR2 FYNNEI. The CDR3 has 12 amino acids.

The V gene is TRBV2, the J gene TRBJ2-3, with 7 bases that match TRBD1. This CDR3 contains 17 residues. Germline trimming cut 6 bases from V and 0 bases from J; bases unmatched to any gene: 12. Germline loops: CDR1 SNHLY, CDR2 FYNNEI. As DNA, the CDR3 is TGTGCCAGCAGCTCTAAACAGGGGTTATATAGCACAGATACGCAGTATTTT. It codes for CASSSKQGLYSTDTQYF.

This clonotype was seen a handful of times. The chain carries TRBV5-1 and TRBJ2-1, with D possibly TRBD2 on 7 matching bases. The V gene's germline CDR1 is SGHRS and CDR2 YFSETQ. The CDR3 covers 16 residues. With 1 base removed from V and 1 base from J, the gap between germline ends came to 12 bases. DNA of the CDR3: TGCGCCAGCAGCTTGAGGGGGGGTTTTTCCTACAATGAGCAGTTCTTC. Its translation: CASSLRGGFSYNEQFF.

This clonotype was recorded many times. J is TRBJ2-5 and V is TRBV12-3 or TRBV12-4, with D unclear. This CDR3 is 13 amino acids long. V was shortened by 3 bases and J by 7 bases, with 12 bases between the two germline ends. CDR3 sequence (DNA): TGTGCCAGCAGTTTTACATCTCTAGGGACCCAGTACTTC. Translation: CASSFTSLGTQYF.

This clonotype was detected once. This chain links TRBV7-8 with TRBJ1-1; 7 bases fit TRBD1. With V trimmed by 5 bases and J by 4 bases, 10 bases remained unmatched. The CDR3 has 15 amino acids. Germline lookup yields CDR1 SGHVS and CDR2 FQNEAQ. The CDR3 here is CASSPWGGQVTEAFF. The DNA for the CDR3 is TGTGCCAGCAGCCCCTGGGGCGGACAGGTCACTGAAGCTTTCTTT.

The chain uses TRBV7-9 and TRBJ1-5; D unresolved. The length of the CDR3 is 13 residues. Germline values: CDR1 SEHNR, CDR2 FQNEAQ (reference sequence). V was pared by 1 base and J by 8 bases, with 9 bases between. The CDR3 region has the DNA TGTGCCAGCAGCTTAGACCTCGGAGAGCCCCAGCATTTT. This translates into CASSLDLGEPQHF.

The rearrangement uses TRBV7-8 and TRBJ2-5; 10 nucleotides agree with TRBD2. The CDR3 extends over 14 amino acids. Germline trimming cut 5 bases from V and 5 bases from J; bases unmatched to any gene: 5. Looked up from germline, CDR1 is SGHVS and CDR2 is FQNEAQ. The CDR3, as DNA: TGTGCCAGCAGCCCCGCTAGCGGGAGTGAGACCCAGTACTTC. Amino acid sequence: CASSPASGSETQYF.

This chain connects TRBV28 to TRBJ2-5, with TRBD1 matching 9 bases. This CDR3 has 16 amino acids. J was trimmed by 5 bases and V by 4 bases; bases with no gene match: 11. Germline loops: CDR1 MDHEN, CDR2 SYDVKM. The CDR3 loop is CASSSVLQGARETQYF. In nucleotides, the CDR3 is TGTGCCAGCAGTTCGGTACTACAGGGGGCCAGGGAGACCCAGTACTTC.

This clonotype was counted many times. DNA for the CDR3: TGTGCCAGCAGCCAAGACATTATGAGGGCTGGGTACAATGAGCAGTTCTTC. Protein product: CASSQDIMRAGYNEQFF. This rearrangement joins TRBV3-1 to TRBJ2-1, with TRBD2 as a possible D gene (5 bases). The CDR3 totals 17 residues. V was cut by 0 bases and J by 4 bases, with 16 bases left in between. The germline CDR1 and CDR2 sequences are LGHDT and YNNKEL (reference sequence).

The chain links TRBV11-3 to TRBJ2-1, with a weak D call TRBD2 (5 bases). The V gene's germline CDR1 is SGHNT and CDR2 YENEEA. The CDR3 consists of 12 residues. V lost 1 base and J lost 9, with 7 bases in between. The CDR3 is CASSLGEFEQFF. CDR3 in DNA: TGTGCCAGCAGCTTAGGGGAGTTTGAGCAGTTCTTC.